A selection of T cell receptor beta chains follows, all from one sample in a study of neurological immune-mediated disorders. MiXCR was run by TCRdb on the 5' RACE reads, yielding one entry per CDR3 protein. The sample contains 60,000 to 85,000 distinct CDR3 sequences, roughly 5.6% of which appear only once. The sample taken for sequencing was PBMCs. These receptors were collected from a man younger than 35 with multiple sclerosis. CDR3s include the opening cysteine and the closing phenylalanine or tryptophan. A D gene is named only where the DNA matches it firmly. Size tells how often a clone was seen (once, few, many) or the class of an expanded clone, and some rows leave it out.

cdr3_aa cdr3_nt v_call d_call j_call clone_size
CSAIRGGSSYNSPLHF TGCAGTGCAATAAGGGGGGGGAGCTCCTATAATTCACCCCTCCACTTT TRBV20-1 . TRBJ1-6 many
CASSYAGQTQETQYF TGTGCCAGCAGTTACGCGGGACAGACTCAAGAGACCCAGTACTTC TRBV6-5 . TRBJ2-5 many
CASTDWSSYNEQFF TGTGCCAGCACCGACTGGAGCTCCTACAATGAGCAGTTCTTC TRBV6-1 . TRBJ2-1 many
CASSQATGAVHEQYF TGTGCCAGCAGCCAAGCGACAGGGGCGGTCCACGAGCAGTACTTC TRBV14 TRBD1 TRBJ2-7 many
CSARRAVGGNEQFF TGCAGTGCTAGAAGAGCGGTGGGGGGGAATGAGCAGTTCTTC TRBV20-1 TRBD2 TRBJ2-1 .
CASSGTSYEQYF TGTGCCAGCAGCGGGACATCCTACGAGCAGTACTTC TRBV7-9 . TRBJ2-7 .
CASSGDLSIYEQYF TGTGCCAGCAGCGGGGACTTGTCCATCTACGAGCAGTACTTC TRBV7-2 . TRBJ2-7 many
CATSRDPIDSGSEKLFF TGTGCCACCAGCAGAGATCCAATCGACTCCGGGAGTGAAAAACTGTTTTTT TRBV15 . TRBJ1-4 many
CSGGDRGYEQYF TGCAGCGGCGGGGACAGGGGCTACGAGCAGTACTTC TRBV29-1 TRBD1 TRBJ2-7 many
CATSDLRRDTGELFF TGTGCCACCAGTGATTTGCGGAGGGACACCGGGGAGCTGTTTTTT TRBV24-1 . TRBJ2-2 many
CASSLQGPGNSPLNF TGTGCCAGCAGCTTGCAGGGCCCGGGGAATTCACCCCTCAACTTT TRBV5-6 . TRBJ1-6 .
CASSREGGGHQPQHF TGTGCCAGCAGCCGCGAGGGGGGAGGACATCAGCCCCAGCATTTT TRBV7-3 . TRBJ1-5 many
CASSEGGSKNIQYF TGCGCCAGCAGCGAGGGTGGGTCCAAAAACATTCAGTACTTC TRBV5-1 . TRBJ2-4 many
CASSSTVNYGYTF TGTGCCAGCAGCTCGACAGTTAACTATGGCTACACCTTC TRBV7-8 . TRBJ1-2 many
CASREGVSGTEAFF TGTGCCAGCCGAGAGGGGGTTTCGGGGACTGAAGCTTTCTTT TRBV7-9 . TRBJ1-1 many
CSVEDPGTGTGELFF TGCAGCGTTGAAGATCCGGGTACTGGGACCGGGGAGCTGTTTTTT TRBV29-1 . TRBJ2-2 few
CRDGSRTYNEQFF TGCAGAGACGGCAGCCGGACCTACAATGAGCAGTTCTTC TRBV20-1 . TRBJ2-1 many
CASSVERGQYHEQYF TGTGCCAGCAGTGTAGAAAGGGGGCAGTACCACGAGCAGTACTTC TRBV6-1 TRBD1 TRBJ2-7 many
CSAAQANSYNSPLHF TGCAGTGCCGCACAGGCTAACTCCTATAATTCACCCCTCCACTTT TRBV20-1 . TRBJ1-6 many
CASSVERGGETQYF TGTGCCAGCAGCGTCGAAAGGGGTGGAGAGACCCAGTACTTC TRBV9 . TRBJ2-5 many
CASSPRGETQYF TGTGCCAGCAGCCCACGGGGAGAGACCCAGTACTTC TRBV11-3 . TRBJ2-5 many
CASSQDPPSGGFVDTQYF TGTGCCAGCAGCCAAGATCCTCCTAGCGGGGGGTTTGTAGATACGCAGTATTTT TRBV4-2 TRBD2 TRBJ2-3 many
CASSLGQGWYEQYF TGCGCCAGCAGCTTGGGGCAGGGATGGTACGAGCAGTACTTC TRBV5-1 . TRBJ2-7 .
CSASGPGESSPLHF TGCAGTGCTAGTGGTCCAGGGGAAAGCTCACCCCTCCACTTT TRBV20-1 . TRBJ1-6 many
CASSLSGNSSPLHF TGTGCCAGCAGCTTATCAGGGAATAGTTCACCCCTCCACTTT TRBV7-9 . TRBJ1-6 many
CASSPPNSGGPDEQYF TGTGCCAGCAGCCCTCCTAATAGCGGGGGTCCTGACGAGCAGTACTTC TRBV12-3/TRBV12-4 TRBD2 TRBJ2-7 many
CASSLAQAGRNEQYF TGCGCCAGCAGCTTGGCGCAGGCTGGGCGAAACGAGCAGTACTTC TRBV5-1 . TRBJ2-7 many
CATSGQGATGELFF TGTGCCACCAGTGGTCAGGGTGCCACCGGGGAGCTGTTTTTT TRBV24-1 . TRBJ2-2 many
CASSLDWGGFAEAFF TGTGCCAGCAGCTTGGATTGGGGGGGTTTCGCTGAAGCTTTCTTT TRBV5-5 . TRBJ1-1 many
CASSLGFALTGAKVLTF TGCGCCAGCAGCTTGGGCTTCGCCCTCACTGGGGCCAAAGTCCTGACTTTC TRBV5-1 . TRBJ2-6 few
CASTGGQGGEKLFF TGTGCCAGCACGGGAGGACAGGGCGGTGAAAAACTGTTTTTT TRBV28 TRBD1 TRBJ1-4 many
CASSSGDYGYTF TGTGCCAGCAGCTCGGGGGACTATGGCTACACCTTC TRBV5-6 . TRBJ1-2 many
CSAPTVRKKETQYF TGCAGTGCCCCGACGGTCCGAAAGAAAGAGACCCAGTACTTC TRBV20-1 . TRBJ2-5 many
CASSGGRTNSGAKVLTF TGTGCCAGCAGTGGGGGCCGCACGAACTCTGGGGCCAAAGTCCTGACTTTC TRBV6-6 . TRBJ2-6 .
CSAGGEAGYTF TGCAGTGCCGGGGGAGAGGCTGGCTACACCTTC TRBV20-1 . TRBJ1-2 many
CASSFDGGYQPQHF TGTGCCAGCAGTTTTGATGGGGGTTATCAGCCCCAGCATTTT TRBV12-3/TRBV12-4 . TRBJ1-5 .
CSARPYPGLAGEPDTQYF TGCAGTGCTAGACCCTACCCGGGACTAGCGGGAGAACCAGATACGCAGTATTTT TRBV20-1 TRBD2 TRBJ2-3 many
CASSLYEHRSYEQYF TGTGCCAGCAGCTTATATGAACACCGCTCCTACGAGCAGTACTTC TRBV7-8 . TRBJ2-7 many
CASSLVASRHEKLFF TGCGCCAGCAGCTTGGTGGCGTCCCGGCATGAAAAACTGTTTTTT TRBV5-1 . TRBJ1-4 many
CATSDRPTPPGEEQYF TGTGCCACCAGTGACCGCCCCACCCCCCCGGGGGAAGAGCAGTACTTC TRBV24-1 . TRBJ2-7 many
CSAAGEGYGYTF TGCAGTGCGGCGGGAGAGGGCTATGGCTACACCTTC TRBV20-1 . TRBJ1-2 few
CASTSSFRYNEQFF TGTGCCAGTACCTCCTCGTTTCGGTACAATGAGCAGTTCTTC TRBV2 . TRBJ2-1 many
CSVEEAGSGEKLFF TGCAGCGTTGAAGAGGCAGGGTCCGGTGAAAAACTGTTTTTT TRBV29-1 . TRBJ1-4 many
CASSESNKGEQYF TGCGCCAGCAGTGAGTCAAATAAAGGCGAGCAGTACTTC TRBV10-2 . TRBJ2-7 few
CASSLGDSGAYGYTF TGCGCCAGCAGCTTAGGAGATTCAGGGGCCTATGGCTACACCTTC TRBV5-1 . TRBJ1-2 many
CASSGFQGNGYTF TGTGCCAGCAGTGGTTTCCAGGGGAACGGCTACACCTTC TRBV28 . TRBJ1-2 many
CSVGKVTPEFF TGCAGCGTTGGAAAGGTCACTCCGGAGTTCTTC TRBV29-1 . TRBJ2-1 many
CASSYRLDTQYF TGTGCCAGCAGTTACCGCCTGGATACGCAGTATTTT TRBV6-2/TRBV6-3 . TRBJ2-3 many
CASSLDQHTYNEQFF TGTGCCAGCAGCTTAGACCAGCACACCTACAATGAGCAGTTCTTC TRBV7-2 . TRBJ2-1 .
CASSLRDEKLFF TGTGCCAGCAGTTTAAGGGATGAAAAACTGTTTTTT TRBV12-3/TRBV12-4 . TRBJ1-4 many
CSASGAGRPHAEAFF TGCAGTGCTAGCGGTGCAGGGAGGCCGCACGCTGAAGCTTTCTTT TRBV20-1 . TRBJ1-1 many
CASSVQGPTDTQYF TGTGCCAGCAGCGTACAGGGACCCACAGATACGCAGTATTTT TRBV7-9 . TRBJ2-3 many
CASSSPDRGTNYGYTF TGCGCCAGCAGCTCACCGGACAGGGGTACTAACTATGGCTACACCTTC TRBV5-1 TRBD1 TRBJ1-2 many
CASSSGLAGGTTDTQYF TGTGCCAGCAGCTCGGGACTAGCGGGAGGGACCACAGATACGCAGTATTTT TRBV7-8 TRBD2 TRBJ2-3 many
CASSPQGPEAFF TGTGCCAGCAGTCCACAGGGACCTGAAGCTTTCTTT TRBV9 . TRBJ1-1 many
CASSPYSLMNTEAFF TGTGCCAGCAGCCCGTACAGTTTGATGAACACTGAAGCTTTCTTT TRBV5-6 . TRBJ1-1 many
CSAYSGLYNEQFF TGCAGTGCCTATAGCGGCTTATACAATGAGCAGTTCTTC TRBV20-1 . TRBJ2-1 many
CASSTMVQGGNEKLFF TGTGCCAGCAGTACTATGGTGCAGGGCGGGAATGAAAAACTGTTTTTT TRBV3-1 . TRBJ1-4 many
CSAYRGWWTEAFF TGCAGTGCCTACAGGGGTTGGTGGACTGAAGCTTTCTTT TRBV20-1 TRBD1 TRBJ1-1 many
CASSLRTEAYYEQYF TGTGCCAGCAGTTTAAGAACAGAAGCATACTACGAGCAGTACTTC TRBV28 . TRBJ2-7 many